One TCR beta chain is described in this entry. These data come from a study of preoperative IRX-2 immunotherapy in early breast cancer. Germline V gene data show CDR1 as MNHGY and CDR2 as SAAAGT. The CDR3 loop spans 19 amino acids. With 3 bases removed from V and 0 bases from J, the gap between germline ends came to 21 bases. Stated treatment: preoperative locoregional IRX-2 cytokine immunotherapy. Clones were read by immunoSEQ multiplex PCR, and TCRdb kept only the in-frame ones, dropping some. This sample carries 7,000 to 9,500 clones, around 80% of them seen once, and the ten largest clones take 15% to 20%.

The source is a human donor with breast cancer. The sample in question was tumor tissue, obtained after IRX-2 immunotherapy. The chain is built from TRBV6-8 and TRBJ2-1, with D possibly matching TRBD2 (7 bases). The CDR3 DNA follows: TGTGCCAGCAGTTATCCTTGGCGGGGGCCCCTAACCTCCTACAATGAGCAGTTCTTC. Protein product: CASSYPWRGPLTSYNEQFF.